These T cell receptor beta chains were read from a single sample in a study of OX40 agonist ivuxolimab in advanced cancers. TCRdb's copy holds only in-frame clones and misses some; the assay was immunoSEQ multiplex PCR. The sample lists more than 45,000 clones; around nine tenths were seen once. The sample here was CD4+ or CD8+ T cells sorted from blood, taken in a trial of the OX40 agonist ivuxolimab. These receptors were taken from an adult with an advanced solid tumor such as melanoma, head and neck, liver or kidney cancer. Each CDR3 is given with its conserved first and last residue. Fields, in order: J gene, V gene, clone size, D gene, CDR3 DNA, CDR3 protein. D genes are given only for firm matches. Rows give clone size only sometimes, using once, few, many, or a class for an expanded clone.

>TRBJ2-7|TRBV29-1|NA|TRBD1
TGCAGCGCCGGACAGGGTCGAGGGGAGCAGTACTTC
CSAGQGRGEQYF
>TRBJ2-1|TRBV5-1|NA|TRBD2
TGCGCCAGCAGAAAGAGTGTGGCGGGAGATACCGTTTACCACAATGAGCAGTTCTTC
CASRKSVAGDTVYHNEQFF
>TRBJ2-2|TRBV7-3|once|TRBD1
TGTGCCAGCAGCGCGACAGGGGCGCAAGGCGGGGAGCTGTTTTTT
CASSATGAQGGELFF
>TRBJ2-2|TRBV4-2|NA|NA
TGTGCCAGCAGCCAGGCCGGAGTACAAAACACCGGGGAGCTGTTTTTT
CASSQAGVQNTGELFF
>TRBJ2-1|TRBV5-1|NA|TRBD2
TGCGCCAGCAGCAAGGGACTAGCGGACCCCCTGTTCTTC
CASSKGLADPLFF
>TRBJ1-2|TRBV27|few|NA
TGTGCCAGCAGTTTCCGTCAGGGCGGTGGCTACACCTTC
CASSFRQGGGYTF
>TRBJ1-1|TRBV5-6|once|NA
TGTGCCAGCAGCTCCATCCGGTGGGGCACTGAAGCTTTCTTT
CASSSIRWGTEAFF
>TRBJ2-7|TRBV5-5|once|TRBD2
TGTGCCAGCACCCGTGACGCCCGGGGGGGGCTATCCTACGAGCAGTACTTC
CASTRDARGGLSYEQYF
>TRBJ1-2|TRBV28|NA|TRBD1
TGTGCCAGCAGTTTGTACAGGGGGCTGGGGTCAAGAGAGGGCTACACCTTC
CASSLYRGLGSREGYTF
>TRBJ1-1|TRBV5-8|NA|TRBD1
TGTGCCAGCAGCTTGGGGGTAACAGGGGGGAACACTGAAGCTTTCTTT
CASSLGVTGGNTEAFF
>TRBJ2-2|TRBV28|NA|TRBD2
TGTGCCAGCAGTTTGACTAGCGGGAGTACCGGGGAGCTGTTTTTT
CASSLTSGSTGELFF
>TRBJ2-3|TRBV18|NA|NA
TGTGCCAGCTCAGCCACCTCACTAGCCCCGAGCACAGATACGCAGTATTTT
CASSATSLAPSTDTQYF
>TRBJ1-1|TRBV7-9|NA|TRBD1
TGTGCCAGCAGAGCCGGGACAGGGGCTTCTATCTTT
CASRAGTGASIF
>TRBJ2-3|TRBV7-7|NA|TRBD2
TGTGCTAGCAGCTTTTCCCTAGCGGGAGCTGCAGATACGCAGTATTTT
CASSFSLAGAADTQYF
>TRBJ1-4|TRBV20-1|NA|NA
TGCAGTGCTGGGACAGAAAAACTGTTTTTT
CSAGTEKLFF
>TRBJ2-7|TRBV30|NA|NA
TGTGCCTGGAACGACCAAAGCTCCTACGAGCAGTACTTC
CAWNDQSSYEQYF
>TRBJ1-4|TRBV10-3|once|NA
TGTGCCATCAGTGATCGACCAGGGCAAGAAAAACTGTTTTTT
CAISDRPGQEKLFF
>TRBJ1-1|TRBV25-1|NA|NA
TGTGCCAGCAGTGAATTGGACAATGTAGCTTTCTTT
CASSELDNVAFF
>TRBJ2-5|TRBV28|NA|TRBD2
TGTGCCAGCAGGGGCGGGGGCCAAGAGACCCAGTACTTC
CASRGGGQETQYF
>TRBJ2-1|TRBV23-1|NA|TRBD2
TGCGCCAGCAGGCGTTATCCAGACGCGGGAGGGCCTGTTCATGAGCAGTTCTTC
CASRRYPDAGGPVHEQFF
>TRBJ1-5|TRBV5-1|NA|NA
TGCGCCAGCAGCCCGGGGGTAGGGGGAGGAGGCAATCAGCCCCAGCATTTT
CASSPGVGGGGNQPQHF
>TRBJ1-3|TRBV5-5|once|TRBD1
TGTGCCAGCAGCTTTGGGACAGGGGGAAACACCATATATTTT
CASSFGTGGNTIYF
>TRBJ2-3|TRBV30|NA|TRBD1
TGTGCCTGGGGGACAGGGGGCCCGTCCTCTACGCAGTATTTT
CAWGTGGPSSTQYF
>TRBJ1-3|TRBV4-1|NA|NA
TGCGCCAGCAGCCAAGCTCCAATCTCTGGAAACACCATATATTTT
CASSQAPISGNTIYF
>TRBJ2-2|TRBV9|NA|TRBD2
TGTGCCACCGGGACTAGCGGGAGCCCCGGGGAGCTGTTTTTT
CATGTSGSPGELFF
>TRBJ2-1|TRBV6-5|NA|NA
TGTGCCATCCTACGGAGGCACAATGAGCAGTTCTTC
CAILRRHNEQFF
>TRBJ2-3|TRBV5-1|once|NA
TGCGCCAGCAGCCCCCCCACCGCAGCGGTCTACACAGATACGCAGTATTTT
CASSPPTAAVYTDTQYF
>TRBJ1-4|TRBV7-8|NA|NA
TGTGCCAGCAGCCATTGGGGTGAAAAACTGTTTTTT
CASSHWGEKLFF
>TRBJ2-2|TRBV27|once|NA
TGTGCCAGCCAACTAAAAGGGCACAGGGCCTTCGGTAACACCGGGGAGCTGTTTTTT
CASQLKGHRAFGNTGELFF
>TRBJ1-1|TRBV6-5|few|NA
TGTGCCAGCAGTAACCCAGTTGGAGGAGCTTTCTTT
CASSNPVGGAFF
>TRBJ2-2|TRBV12-5|NA|NA
TGTGCTAGTGGTTCTGGGGCCCGGAGCGGGGAGCTGTTTTTT
CASGSGARSGELFF
>TRBJ1-1|TRBV28|once|TRBD1
TGTGCCAGCAGTCCAGGGGGGTACACTGAAGCTTTCTTT
CASSPGGYTEAFF
>TRBJ1-5|TRBV28|NA|TRBD1
TGTGCCAGCAGTTTATCCGGGACAGATAGCAATCAGCCCCAGCATTTT
CASSLSGTDSNQPQHF
>TRBJ2-5|TRBV29-1|NA|NA
TGCAGCGTTGAAGATAGGAGGGGTCCCCAAGAGACCCAGTACTTC
CSVEDRRGPQETQYF
>TRBJ1-1|TRBV19|NA|NA
TGTGCCAGTAGTATTTGGGGCCTTGACACTGAAGCTTTCTTT
CASSIWGLDTEAFF
>TRBJ2-5|TRBV27|once|TRBD2
TGTGCCAGCAGTCGCGGGAGGGCCTCGGGGGAGACCCAGTACTTC
CASSRGRASGETQYF
>TRBJ1-1|TRBV29-1|NA|NA
TGCAGCGTAGTGTTTTCGAAACGGACTGAAGCTTTCTTT
CSVVFSKRTEAFF
>TRBJ2-7|TRBV28|NA|NA
TGTGCCAGCAGCGAAAGGAGGGTGATCCACGAGCAGTACTTC
CASSERRVIHEQYF
>TRBJ2-5|TRBV28|NA|NA
TGTGCCAGCAGTTTACCCAGGGCCAGTCAAGAGACCCAGTACTTC
CASSLPRASQETQYF
>TRBJ1-4|TRBV7-9|NA|NA
TGTGCCAGCAGCTCAACCGCCGGGGCTAATGAAAAACTGTTTTTT
CASSSTAGANEKLFF
>TRBJ1-4|TRBV7-2|NA|NA
TGTGCCAGCAGCTTAGGTTGGGGAGGATTAGCTAATGAAAAACTGTTTTTT
CASSLGWGGLANEKLFF
>TRBJ2-5|TRBV19|NA|TRBD2
TGTGCCAGTAGTCCGGGACTAGCGGGGGACCAAGAGACCCAGTACTTC
CASSPGLAGDQETQYF
>TRBJ2-3|TRBV6-1|NA|NA
TGTGCCAGCAGTGTGGTTGGCGGGGATACGCAGTATTTT
CASSVVGGDTQYF
>TRBJ1-1|TRBV5-4|NA|NA
TGTGCCAGCAGCTTGGGACAGAACATGAACACTGAAGCTTTCTTT
CASSLGQNMNTEAFF
>TRBJ1-3|TRBV18|NA|NA
TGTGCCAGCTCACCAGCGCGGGGCAGGGGCTTTGGAAACACCATATATTTT
CASSPARGRGFGNTIYF
>TRBJ1-5|TRBV19|NA|NA
TGTGCCAGTAGTATCGGGGGGTCCGGAGGGCCCCAGCATTTT
CASSIGGSGGPQHF
>TRBJ1-1|TRBV12-5|medium-sized|NA
TGTGCTAGTGGTTCGATGACACGGATGAACACTGAAGCTTTCTTT
CASGSMTRMNTEAFF